A single sample gave rise to the 23 T cell receptor beta chains below, sequenced in a study of human T cells and chemical hapten exposure. Documented time point: healthy volunteer bleed at 2 weeks. Total RNA was isolated from unfractionated whole blood. TCRdb ran MiXCR on the RACE reads and lists one entry per CDR3 protein. The sample has around 130,000 distinct CDR3 sequences, approximately 9.1% seen once; the top ten hold roughly 1.6%. Sequencing used whole blood. The receptors were gathered from a male donor in good health. Some clones in this sample may be carry-over from other donors' samples.

The rearrangement joins TRBV6-5 to TRBJ2-5, with 9 bases lining up with TRBD2. Looked up from germline, CDR1 is MNHEY and CDR2 is SVGAGI. V lost 3 bases, J lost 6 bases, and 8 bases stayed unmatched. The CDR3 consists of 15 residues. CDR3: CASSYLAGSRQTQYF. CDR3 coding DNA: TGTGCCAGCAGTTATCTAGCGGGGTCCCGGCAGACCCAGTACTTC.

This clonotype occurred many times. This chain links TRBV29-1 with TRBJ1-2; D is uncertain. The CDR3 consists of 13 residues. CDR1 and CDR2 (germline): SQVTM, ANQGSEA. V was clipped by 0 bases and J by 0 bases, with 5 bases between them. The CDR3 DNA is TGCAGCGTTGAAGAAGGGACTAACTATGGCTACACCTTC. This encodes CSVEEGTNYGYTF.

This clonotype came up a few times. The chain employs TRBV9 and TRBJ2-1, with 8 bases identical to TRBD1. Unmatched junction bases numbered 6, after V lost 4 bases and J lost 9 bases. The CDR3 is 13 residues long. Per the germline V gene, CDR1 is SGDLS and CDR2 is YYNGEE. CDR3 nucleotide sequence: TGTGCCAGCAGCCTAAAACAGGGGGGTGAGCAGTTCTTC. Amino acids: CASSLKQGGEQFF.

This clonotype was observed a handful of times. The chain uses TRBV5-1 and TRBJ2-3; 8 bases are a match to TRBD1. CDR1 is SGHRS, CDR2 YFSETQ, per germline. This CDR3 spans 15 amino acids. Trimming cost V 0 bases and J 3 bases; bases outside gene matches: 3. The CDR3 loop is CASSLGTGKTDTQYF. CDR3 sequence (DNA): TGCGCCAGCAGCTTGGGGACAGGGAAAACAGATACGCAGTATTTT.

This clonotype showed up just a few times. The chain employs TRBV5-1 and TRBJ2-1, with 9 positions matching TRBD2. CDR3 length: 19 amino acids. V was clipped by 0 bases and J by 0 bases; unmatched bases: 10. Per the germline V gene, CDR1 is SGHRS and CDR2 is YFSETQ. The DNA for the CDR3 is TGCGCCAGCAGCTTGGGACTAGCGGAGGGACCTAGCTCCTACAATGAGCAGTTCTTC. Residues: CASSLGLAEGPSSYNEQFF.

This clonotype has ten or more counts. This chain joins TRBV2 and TRBJ1-5, with a possible D match to TRBD1 (5 bases). Germline lookup yields CDR1 SNHLY and CDR2 FYNNEI. V was trimmed by 6 bases and J by 7 bases, leaving 19 bases between them. The CDR3 spans 15 residues. Written as DNA, the CDR3 is TGTGCCAGCAGCACCCTCCGGGGGAGTGGCCAGCCCCAGCATTTT. Its translation: CASSTLRGSGQPQHF.

The chain links TRBV7-9 to TRBJ2-7; 9 bases are a match to TRBD1. The CDR3 length is 20 residues. Germline assignment: CDR1 SEHNR and CDR2 FQNEAQ (reference sequence). The junction had 21 bases not matched to a gene; V was cut back by 2 bases and J by 4 bases. The chain's CDR3 is CASSLRGRQGDTGTTYEQYF. CDR3 in DNA: TGTGCCAGCAGCTTAAGGGGGAGACAGGGGGACACCGGGACTACATACGAGCAGTACTTC.

This chain links TRBV12-3 or TRBV12-4 with TRBJ2-7; 7 bases map to TRBD1. The CDR3 is 18 residues long. The ends lost 1 base at V and 2 bases at J; junction bases unmatched: 14. The CDR3 nucleotides read TGTGCCAGCAGTTTAGGGGGTCCCGAGACAGGGATAACCTACGAGCAGTACTTC. Encoded protein: CASSLGGPETGITYEQYF.

This clonotype was seen ten or more times. The chain carries TRBV6-5 and TRBJ1-1; D perhaps matches TRBD1 (6 bases). In germline, CDR1 is MNHEY, CDR2 SVGAGI. Trimming stripped 7 bases from V and 5 bases from J, with 17 bases between. This CDR3 contains 14 residues. The CDR3 nucleotides are TGTGCCAGCATCAACGGCGGGGGCTTGACTGAAGCTTTCTTT. It encodes CASINGGGLTEAFF.

J is TRBJ2-1 and V is TRBV25-1; 9 bases agree with TRBD2. Germline-derived CDR1 and CDR2 are MGHDK and SYGVNS. The CDR3 length is 15 residues. J lost 6 bases, V lost 3 bases, and 6 bases had no gene match. The CDR3 nucleotides read TGTGCCAGCAGTGAGGCGGGAGGGGCGCCCAATGAGCAGTTCTTC. This translates into CASSEAGGAPNEQFF.

This clonotype was seen many times. The chain carries TRBV7-8 and TRBJ2-7; D call uncertain. The CDR3 spans 14 residues. The V and J ends lost 1 base and 3 bases respectively, with 10 bases between them. Germline V gene lookup returns CDR1 SGHVS and CDR2 FQNEAQ. The DNA of the CDR3 is TGTGCCAGCAGCTTAGGGGTAGGGATCTACGAGCAGTACTTC. Its protein is CASSLGVGIYEQYF.

This clonotype was found a few times. The chain is built from TRBV11-1 and TRBJ1-2; no clear D. V dropped 2 bases and J dropped 5 bases, with 15 bases sitting between them. This CDR3 contains 15 residues. Germline lookup yields CDR1 SGHAT and CDR2 FQDESV (reference sequence). Here the CDR3 reads CASSLNEGGRYGYTF. CDR3 in DNA: TGTGCCAGCAGCTTAAATGAGGGCGGCAGATATGGCTACACCTTC. Full variable domain (missing parts from reference TRBV11-1 and TRBJ1-2): EAEVAQSPRYKITEKSQAVAFWCDPISGHATLYWYRQILGQGPELLVQFQDESVVDDSQLPKDRFSAERLKGVDSTLKIQPAELGDSAMYLCASSLNEGGRYGYTFGSGTRLTVV.

This clonotype has at least ten counts. The chain uses TRBV20-1 and TRBJ1-1; D is undetermined. V shed 0 bases and J shed 1 base, with 6 bases lying between them. This CDR3 contains 13 residues. Germline values: CDR1 DFQATT, CDR2 SNEGSKA (reference sequence). In nucleotides, the CDR3 is TGCAGTGCTAGAGACTCGGAGAACACTGAAGCTTTCTTT. The encoded protein is CSARDSENTEAFF.

The chain joins TRBV2 to TRBJ2-6; D might be TRBD1 or TRBD2, each matching 5 bases. The CDR3 contains 14 residues. V lost 8 bases and J 0 bases, leaving 8 bases between the germline ends. Germline assignment: CDR1 SNHLY and CDR2 FYNNEI. The CDR3 DNA reads TGTGCCAGCTTGGGGGTCTCTGGGGCCAACGTCCTGACTTTC. It codes for CASLGVSGANVLTF.

This clonotype was counted a few times. V usage is TRBV7-6 and J usage is TRBJ2-3; tentatively, D is TRBD2 (6 bases). This CDR3 contains 14 residues. Germline V CDR1 and CDR2: SGHVS, FNYEAQ. Trimming stripped 1 base from V and 5 bases from J, with 10 bases between. The CDR3 nucleotides read TGTGCCAGCAGCTTAGAGGTGGGGGGAGATACGCAGTATTTT. As protein: CASSLEVGGDTQYF.

The table lists this clonotype with many counts. The rearrangement joins TRBV20-1 to TRBJ1-2, with 9 nucleotides matching TRBD1. Germline CDR1 and CDR2: DFQATT and SNEGSKA (reference sequence). V lost 6 bases to trimming and J lost 6 bases; unmatched junction nucleotides: 11. The length of the CDR3 is 14 residues. For the CDR3, the DNA is TGCAGTGCCCGTCCCGGGACAGGGTGGAATGGCTACACCTTC. Translating it yields CSARPGTGWNGYTF.

The V and J genes are TRBV12-5 and TRBJ2-7; no clear D. The CDR3 runs to 11 residues. From germline, CDR1 is LGHNT and CDR2 FRNRAP. Trimming took off 1 base at V and 4 bases at J, with 2 bases between the two ends. The CDR3 loop is CASGLGYEQYF. CDR3 DNA: TGTGCTAGTGGTTTGGGGTACGAGCAGTACTTC.

The gene calls are TRBV14 and TRBJ2-7, with TRBD1 matching over 10 bases. Trimming took 0 bases from V and 3 from J; bases not matched to a gene: 2. CDR3 length: 15 amino acids. Germline V lookup: CDR1 SGHDN, CDR2 FVKESK. CDR3 nucleotide sequence: TGTGCCAGCAGCCAAGAGGGACAGGGGCTCTACGAGCAGTACTTC. It encodes CASSQEGQGLYEQYF.

This clonotype was counted a few times. The chain uses TRBV18 and TRBJ1-1; D may be TRBD1 (6 bases). CDR1 is KGHSH and CDR2 is LQKENI in the germline V gene. The CDR3 totals 15 residues. V was shortened by 3 bases and J by 2 bases, with 13 bases between the two germline ends. For the CDR3, the DNA is TGTGCCAGCTCACCCACCGGGACACTAAACACTGAAGCTTTCTTT. Residues: CASSPTGTLNTEAFF. Supplemented by reference TRBV18 and TRBJ1-1, the full variable domain reads NAGVMQNPRHLVRRRGQEARLRCSPMKGHSHVYWYRQLPEEGLKFMVYLQKENIIDESGMPKERFSAEFPKEGPSILRIQQVVRGDSAAYFCASSPTGTLNTEAFFGQGTRLTVV.

This clonotype has more than one count but fewer than ten. The rearrangement joins TRBV12-3 or TRBV12-4 to TRBJ1-1; tentatively, D is TRBD1 (6 bases). V was pared by 4 bases and J by 4 bases, with 13 bases between. This CDR3 is 14 amino acids long. In DNA form, the CDR3 reads TGTGCCAGCAGTTCACAGGGAGGTAGCACTGAAGCTTTCTTT. Translation gives CASSSQGGSTEAFF.

The chain has TRBV11-2 and TRBJ1-6; D uncertain. Per germline, CDR1 SGHAT and CDR2 FQNNGV. CDR3 length: 14 amino acids. The V and J ends lost 6 bases and 7 bases respectively, with 13 bases between them. CDR3 region: CASSEDWANSPLHF. The CDR3 DNA is TGTGCCAGCAGTGAGGACTGGGCAAATTCACCCCTCCACTTT. Supplemented by reference TRBV11-2 and TRBJ1-6, the full variable domain reads EAGVAQSPRYKIIEKRQSVAFWCNPISGHATLYWYQQILGQGPKLLIQFQNNGVVDDSQLPKDRFSAERLKGVDSTLKIQPAKLEDSAVYLCASSEDWANSPLHFGNGTRLTVT.

This clonotype was seen ten or more times. The chain combines TRBV20-1 with TRBJ2-4; D might be TRBD1 (6 bases). V was clipped by 3 bases and J by 4 bases, with 13 bases between them. The germline V gene encodes CDR1 DFQATT and CDR2 SNEGSKA (reference sequence). This CDR3 has 14 residues. CDR3 in DNA: TGCAGTGCTAGCGGACAGCCTCTTAAAAACATTCAGTACTTC. Translated, it gives CSASGQPLKNIQYF.

This clonotype was detected a few times. J is TRBJ2-3 and V is TRBV7-2, with 7 bases lining up with TRBD2. Germline V gene data show CDR1 as SGHTA and CDR2 as FQGNSA. The V and J ends lost 5 bases and 3 bases, in that order; junction bases with no gene match: 5. The CDR3 contains 14 residues. The CDR3 loop is CASSLGRVTDTQYF. CDR3 coding DNA: TGTGCCAGCAGCCTAGGGAGGGTAACAGATACGCAGTATTTT.